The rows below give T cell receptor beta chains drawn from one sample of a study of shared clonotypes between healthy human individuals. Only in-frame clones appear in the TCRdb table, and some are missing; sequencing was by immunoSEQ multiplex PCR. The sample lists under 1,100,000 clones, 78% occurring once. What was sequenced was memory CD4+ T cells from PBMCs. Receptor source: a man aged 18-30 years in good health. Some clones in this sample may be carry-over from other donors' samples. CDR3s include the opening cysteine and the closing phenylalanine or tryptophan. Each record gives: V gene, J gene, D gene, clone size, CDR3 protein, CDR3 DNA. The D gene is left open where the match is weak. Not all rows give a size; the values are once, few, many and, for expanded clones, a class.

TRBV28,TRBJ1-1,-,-,CATRGMNTEAFF,TGTGCCACAAGGGGGATGAACACTGAAGCTTTCTTT
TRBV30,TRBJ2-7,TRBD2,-,CAWRKAGGPYEQYF,TGTGCCTGGCGAAAAGCGGGAGGCCCCTACGAGCAGTACTTC
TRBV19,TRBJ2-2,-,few,CASKKGPELKYSSNTGELFF,TGTGCCAGTAAGAAGGGCCCCGAATTAAAGTACTCGTCGAACACCGGGGAGCTGTTTTTT
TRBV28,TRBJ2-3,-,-,CASISSRSLAQYF,TGTGCCAGCATATCGTCTCGGTCTCTAGCGCAGTATTTT
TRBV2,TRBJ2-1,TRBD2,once,CASRRGGRYDEQFF,TGTGCCAGCAGGAGGGGAGGGAGGTACGATGAGCAGTTCTTC
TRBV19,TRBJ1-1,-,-,CASSRKQGKDTEAFF,TGTGCCAGTAGCCGGAAACAGGGCAAGGACACTGAAGCTTTCTTT
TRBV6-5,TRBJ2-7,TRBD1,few,CASSRGQVYEQYF,TGTGCCAGCAGCCGAGGACAGGTCTACGAGCAGTACTTC
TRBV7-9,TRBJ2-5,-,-,CASSLGQGVQETQYF,TGTGCCAGCAGCTTAGGGCAGGGCGTTCAAGAGACCCAGTACTTC
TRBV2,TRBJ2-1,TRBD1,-,CASSTRDRKLFWIF,TGTGCCAGCAGCACTCGGGACAGGAAGCTGTTTTGGATCTTC
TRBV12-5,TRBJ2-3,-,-,CASGLGRDPDTDTQYF,TGTGCTAGTGGTTTGGGTCGGGACCCGGACACAGATACGCAGTATTTT
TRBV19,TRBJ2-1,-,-,CASSIGHRPEQFF,TGTGCCAGTAGTATAGGGCACAGACCTGAGCAGTTCTTC
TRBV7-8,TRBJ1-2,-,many,CASSFGEYGYTF,TGTGCCAGCAGCTTTGGGGAATATGGCTACACCTTC
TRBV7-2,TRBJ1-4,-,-,CASSLAQRRGEKLFF,TGTGCCAGCAGCTTAGCCCAGCGTCGCGGTGAAAAACTGTTTTTT
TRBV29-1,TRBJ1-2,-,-,CSVETDMYGYTF,TGCAGCGTTGAAACGGATATGTATGGCTACACCTTC
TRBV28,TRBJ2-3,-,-,CASSQGGTSTDTQYF,TGTGCCAGCAGTCAGGGCGGGACTAGCACAGATACGCAGTATTTT
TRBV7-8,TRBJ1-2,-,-,CASSNEGSGGYGYTF,TGTGCCAGCAGCAACGAGGGGTCCGGGGGCTATGGCTACACCTTC
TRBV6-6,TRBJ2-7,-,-,CASSYGGRRRVYEQYF,TGTGCCAGCAGTTACGGCGGGCGGAGGAGGGTCTACGAGCAGTACTTC
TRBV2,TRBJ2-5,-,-,CASTGERGETQYF,TGTGCCAGCACGGGGGAGAGGGGGGAGACCCAGTACTTC
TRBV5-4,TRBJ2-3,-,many,CASSLGGGNMDTQYF,TGTGCCAGCAGCTTGGGAGGTGGGAACATGGATACGCAGTATTTT
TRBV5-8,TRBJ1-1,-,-,CASSLVEMNTEAFF,TGTGCCAGCAGCTTGGTGGAAATGAACACTGAAGCTTTCTTT
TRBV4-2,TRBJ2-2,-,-,CASSQDGGPNTGELFF,TGTGCCAGCAGCCAAGATGGCGGGCCGAACACCGGGGAGCTGTTTTTT
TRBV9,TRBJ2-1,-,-,CASSVDYNEQFF,TGTGCCAGCAGCGTGGATTACAATGAGCAGTTCTTC
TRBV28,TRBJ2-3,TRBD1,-,CASSRRTGGTDTQYF,TGTGCCAGCAGTCGCCGGACAGGCGGAACAGATACGCAGTATTTT
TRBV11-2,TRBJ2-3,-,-,CASSRTPSPGTDTQYF,TGTGCCAGCAGCCGAACCCCTAGCCCCGGCACAGATACGCAGTATTTT
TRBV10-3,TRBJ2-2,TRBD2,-,CAINKREDSHTGELFF,TGTGCCATCAACAAGCGGGAGGACTCCCATACCGGGGAGCTGTTTTTT
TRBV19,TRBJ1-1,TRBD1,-,CASSTGGHTEAFF,TGTGCCAGTAGTACAGGGGGCCACACTGAAGCTTTCTTT
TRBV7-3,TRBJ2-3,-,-,CASSLSSTDTQYF,TGTGCCAGCAGCTTATCTAGCACAGATACGCAGTATTTT
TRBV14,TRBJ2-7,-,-,CASSQDWVSYEQYF,TGTGCCAGCAGCCAAGATTGGGTATCCTACGAGCAGTACTTC
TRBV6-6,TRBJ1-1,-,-,CASSFGPVHTEAFF,TGTGCCAGCAGTTTCGGCCCAGTTCACACTGAAGCTTTCTTT
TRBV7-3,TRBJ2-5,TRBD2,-,CASSWTSGETQYF,TGTGCCAGCAGCTGGACTAGCGGAGAGACCCAGTACTTC
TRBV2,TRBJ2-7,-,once,CASSESEGEQYF,TGTGCCAGCAGTGAATCTGAGGGGGAGCAGTACTTC
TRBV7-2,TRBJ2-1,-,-,CASSWAGTLGSNEQFF,TGTGCCAGCAGCTGGGCCGGGACTTTGGGGTCCAATGAGCAGTTCTTC
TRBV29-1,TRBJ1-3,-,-,CSVAKGGTGGNTIYF,TGCAGCGTTGCGAAGGGTGGGACGGGAGGAAACACCATATATTTT
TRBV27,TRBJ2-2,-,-,CASSNAGGWGRELFF,TGTGCCAGCAGTAACGCTGGGGGGTGGGGTCGGGAGCTGTTTTTT
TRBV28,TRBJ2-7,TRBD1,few,CASNADRDEQYF,TGTGCCAGCAACGCCGACAGGGACGAGCAGTACTTC
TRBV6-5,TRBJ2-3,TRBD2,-,CASRAGRAGDTQYF,TGTGCCAGCCGAGCGGGGAGAGCGGGAGATACGCAGTATTTT